These 5 T cell receptor beta chains originate from one sample sequenced in a study of T-cell reconstitution after alpha-beta-depleted transplantation in children. A TCRbeta library incorporating unique molecular identifiers was prepared. TCRdb itself ran the PCR reads through MiXCR, one entry per CDR3 protein. The repertoire holds about 830,000 distinct CDR3 sequences, with approximately 15% as singletons. Material: PBMCs, mostly from graft donor cells, obtained 360 days after TCRalphabeta/CD19-depleted stem cell transplant. These receptors all come from a male patient between 10 and 17 years old who had a stem cell transplant for acute lymphoblastic leukemia, so the T cells may come from the graft donor.

This sequence joins TRBV13 and TRBJ2-1; 15 bases fit TRBD2. Unmatched junction bases numbered 3, after V lost 4 bases and J lost 5 bases. The germline CDR1 and CDR2 sequences are PRHDT and FYEKMQ (reference sequence). The CDR3 is 16 amino acids. The CDR3 is CASSYGLAGGHNEQFF. CDR3 nucleotide sequence: TGTGCCAGCAGCTATGGACTAGCGGGAGGGCACAATGAGCAGTTCTTC.

This clonotype was observed a few times. J is TRBJ2-1 and V is TRBV5-1; 16 nucleotides line up with TRBD2. The CDR3 totals 17 residues. Trimming cost V 5 bases and J 4 bases; bases outside gene matches: 6. Germline values: CDR1 SGHRS, CDR2 YFSETQ. This CDR3 reads CASSRGLAGGDYNEQFF. The CDR3, as DNA: TGCGCCAGCAGTCGGGGACTAGCGGGAGGGGATTACAATGAGCAGTTCTTC. Combining the CDR3 with reference TRBV5-1 and TRBJ2-1 gives the whole variable domain KAGVTQTPRYLIKTRGQQVTLSCSPISGHRSVSWYQQTPGQGLQFLFEYFSETQRNKGNFPGRFSGRQFSNSRSEMNVSTLELGDSALYLCASSRGLAGGDYNEQFFGPGTRLTVL.

In this sample, this clonotype turned up many times. The rearrangement uses TRBV6-5 and TRBJ1-2; weak D call: TRBD1 (5 bases). The CDR3 is made up of 13 amino acids. The ends were cut back, 5 bases at V and 6 bases at J, with 13 bases in the middle. Germline V gene lookup returns CDR1 MNHEY and CDR2 SVGAGI. The CDR3 reads CASSPQGIHGYTF. The CDR3 nucleotides are TGTGCCAGCAGTCCTCAGGGAATCCATGGCTACACCTTC.

This clonotype was counted between two and nine times. V gene TRBV7-3 combines with J gene TRBJ2-1; 12 nucleotides agree with TRBD2. CDR1 is SGHTA and CDR2 is FQGTGA in the germline V gene. The length of the CDR3 is 15 residues. After removal of 0 bases from V and 9 bases from J, the junction contained 3 bases not matched to a gene. This CDR3 is CASSLTLGLAGEQFF. The CDR3 DNA reads as TGTGCCAGCAGCTTAACATTGGGACTAGCGGGTGAGCAGTTCTTC. Full variable domain (remainder filled in from reference TRBV7-3 and TRBJ2-1): GAGVSQTPSNKVTEKGKYVELRCDPISGHTALYWYRQSLGQGPEFLIYFQGTGAADDSGLPNDRFFAVRPEGSVSTLKIQRTERGDSAVYLCASSLTLGLAGEQFFGPGTRLTVL.

This clonotype was found a few times. V is TRBV5-4 and J is TRBJ1-1, with TRBD1 matching over 10 bases. Germline V CDR1 and CDR2: SGHNT, YYREEE (reference sequence). The ends lost 1 base at V and 11 bases at J; junction bases unmatched: 8. CDR3 length: 14 residues. Here the CDR3 DNA reads TGTGCCAGCAGCTTGTCTGGACAGGGGGTGAGGGCTTTCTTT. Translated: CASSLSGQGVRAFF.